This passage covers 31 T cell receptor beta chains from one sample sequenced in a study of T cells in women clearing cervical HPV infection (dated by TCRdb to the late 2010s). Libraries were made using the immunoSEQ multiplex PCR assay. TCRdb took over this immuneACCESS table, retaining in-frame rearrangements with V and J assigned. Such tables are incomplete; in checked studies, under half of the missing clones stem from an unresolved V gene, and the remainder is unexplained. This sample's table carries some 19,000 clones. The top ten clones comprise about 16% of the sample. Sequencing was carried out using blood buffy coat. Every receptor here comes from a woman aged 18-70 years with a cervical HPV16 infection that either progressed to CIN3+ or cleared (not recorded which).

A note on this clone: With the read ending 3 residues before the CDR3 end, the germline J gene is used to fill in that end. The chain recombines TRBV29-1 with TRBJ1-6, with 7 positions matching TRBD1. Losses at the gene ends were 5 bases for V and 10 bases for J; bases not matched to a gene: 8. CDR3 length equals 13 residues. Germline V gene lookup returns CDR1 SQVTM and CDR2 ANQGSEA. CDR3 DNA (partial): TGCAGCGTTATAGACAGGGCCGGCTCACCC. Translating it yields CSVIDRAGSP. The entire CDR3 is CSVIDRAGSPLHF.

As to this clone: The observed sequence ends 3 residues before the CDR3 terminus, with the missing tail filled in from the germline J gene. The genes are TRBV30 and TRBJ1-1; D is uncertain. The CDR3 length is 11 residues. Germline CDR1 and CDR2: GTSNPN and SVGIG (reference sequence). The CDR3: CAWKERAEAFF. CDR3 bases read: TGTGCCTGGAAAGAGAGGGCCGAA.

Note on this clone: Read coverage stops 3 residues before the CDR3 terminus; the germline J gene supplies the remainder. The V gene is TRBV5-6, the J gene TRBJ2-3; 7 bases map to TRBD2. V shed 0 bases, J shed 3 bases, and the junction held 4 bases outside the gene matches. CDR1 SGHDT and CDR2 YYEEEE come from the germline V gene. CDR3 length: 15 amino acids. Incomplete CDR3 DNA: TGTGCCAGCAGCTTGGGGTGGACTAGTACAGATACG. Its translation is CASSLGWTSTDT. The full CDR3 protein is CASSLGWTSTDTQYF.

Comments on this clone: The DNA ends 3 residues before the CDR3 does, and the rest of the CDR3 is filled in from the germline J gene. This sequence joins TRBV20-1 and TRBJ1-1; no clear D gene. V was shortened by 1 base and J by 4 bases, with 10 bases between the two germline ends. The CDR3 spans 13 residues. Per the germline V gene, CDR1 is DFQATT and CDR2 is SNEGSKA (reference sequence). This CDR3 reads CSARVEGSTEAFF. The CDR3 bases that were read are TGCAGTGCTAGAGTCGAGGGTAGCACTGAA.

Concerning this clone: From the germline J gene comes the end of the CDR3, since the read stops 3 residues before it. The sample contains more than one DNA sequence encoding this CDR3. J is TRBJ2-7 and V is TRBV10-1; TRBD1 agrees at 10 bases. The CDR3 sequence is 15 residues long. Germline V gene sequence: CDR1 WNHNN, CDR2 SYGVQD (reference sequence). After removal of 3 bases from V and 2 bases from J, the junction contained 4 bases not matched to a gene. Partial CDR3 DNA: TGCGCCAGCAGTGAACCGGGACAGGGGACCTACGAG. Amino acid sequence: CASSEPGQGTYE. The CDR3 reads in full as CASSEPGQGTYEQYF.

Turning to this clone: The CDR3 extends 3 residues past the end of the read, so its final part is completed from the germline J gene. The chain uses TRBV19 and TRBJ2-2; 9 bases are shared with TRBD2. The CDR3 covers 17 residues. CDR1 and CDR2 from the germline V gene are LNHDA and SQIVND (reference sequence). The J segment lost 5 bases and the V segment lost 4 bases, leaving 11 bases of the junction unmatched. CDR3: CASSSAGGRLWTGELFF. The DNA read from the CDR3 is TGTGCCAGTAGTAGCGCGGGGGGGCGGCTTTGGACCGGGGAG.

As concerns this clone: With the read ending 3 residues before the CDR3 end, the germline J gene is used to fill in that end. The chain employs TRBV15 and TRBJ2-1, with TRBD1 matching over 7 bases. CDR3 length: 16 residues. V shed 5 bases, J shed 0 bases, and the junction held 7 bases outside the gene matches. The germline CDR1 and CDR2 sequences are LNHNV and YYDKDF (reference sequence). The sequenced CDR3 bases are TGTGCCACCAGCGGGGCGGACAGGAGCTCCTACAATGAG. Its protein is CATSGADRSSYNE. The complete CDR3 sequence is CATSGADRSSYNEQFF.

A note on this clone: From the germline J gene comes the end of the CDR3, since the read stops 3 residues before it. The J gene is TRBJ2-3, the V gene TRBV19; 8 bases align to TRBD1. Germline lookup yields CDR1 LNHDA and CDR2 SQIVND (reference sequence). This CDR3 contains 18 residues. The CDR3 loop is CASSKSTGGSTSGQPQYF. The sequenced CDR3 bases are TGTGCCAGTAGTAAATCTACAGGGGGAAGTACCTCAGGGCAGCCG.

With respect to this clone: The read is 3 residues too short to cover the CDR3 end, so that end is filled in from the germline J gene. This chain links TRBV5-1 with TRBJ2-5; 10 nucleotides line up with TRBD2. V lost 0 bases and J lost 3; bases outside the gene matches: 11. From germline, CDR1 is SGHRS and CDR2 YFSETQ. The CDR3 is 18 residues long. Here the CDR3 reads CASSLGVPLAGVKETQYF. The sequenced CDR3 bases are TGCGCCAGCAGCTTGGGGGTCCCTCTAGCGGGGGTAAAAGAGACC.

With respect to this clone: The read gets to within 3 residues of the CDR3 end, and the germline J gene fills in the rest. The V and J genes are TRBV18 and TRBJ2-4; D might be TRBD1 (6 bases). V shed 0 bases and J shed 4 bases, with 13 bases lying between them. This CDR3 comprises 16 residues. Germline V gene sequence: CDR1 KGHSH, CDR2 LQKENI. CDR3 sequence reads: CASSPPLSGVKNIQYF. The sequenced CDR3 bases are TGTGCCAGCTCACCACCCCTTTCAGGGGTTAAAAACATT.

A note on this clone: The CDR3 goes on 3 residues after the read ends, and that part is filled in from the germline J gene. J is TRBJ2-1 and V is TRBV19, with D perhaps TRBD1 (5 bases). The V gene lost 4 bases and the J gene lost 7 bases, with 8 bases spanning the gap. The CDR3 totals 12 residues. The germline V gene has CDR1 LNHDA and CDR2 SQIVND (reference sequence). CDR3 in amino acids: CASSKQANEQFF. The sequenced CDR3 bases are TGTGCCAGTAGTAAACAGGCTAATGAG.

About this clone: The junction and the germline gene differ at one end; a read error may be behind it. The CDR3 goes on 3 residues after the read ends, and that part is filled in from the germline J gene. Other DNA sequences in this sample translate to the same CDR3. The chain carries TRBV30 and TRBJ1-3, with a weak D call TRBD1 (5 bases). The CDR3 sequence is 13 residues long. Germline V gene sequence: CDR1 GTSNPN, CDR2 SVGIG (reference sequence). CDR3 sequence: CAWSTGSGNTIYF. The part of the CDR3 DNA that was read is TGTGCCTGGAGTACAGGCTCTGGAAACACT. Using reference TRBV30 and TRBJ1-3 for the parts outside the CDR3, the full variable domain is SQTIHQWPATLVQPVGSPLSLECTVEGTSNPNLYWYRQAAGRGLQLLFYSVGIGQISSEVPQNLSASRPQDRQFILSSKKLLLSDSGFYLCAWSTGSGNTIYFGEGSWLTVV.

Concerning this clone: Coverage ceases 3 residues before the CDR3 finishes, and the germline J gene fills in the end. V and J are TRBV18 and TRBJ2-5; no clear D gene. The V end lost 0 bases, the J end lost 3 bases, and 8 bases lay between the germline ends. Germline CDR1 KGHSH, CDR2 LQKENI. CDR3 length: 14 residues. The sequenced part of the CDR3 DNA is TGTGCCAGCTCACCACCAGTTAGAAAAGAGACC. It codes for CASSPPVRKET. The entire CDR3 protein is CASSPPVRKETQYF.

Partial CDR3 DNA: TGTGCCAGCTCACCCGGGACAGGGGGCGCGGGCTCCTACAATGAC. Translating it yields CASSPGTGGAGSYND. The entire CDR3 sequence reads CASSPGTGGAGSYNDYTF. This chain joins TRBV18 and TRBJ1-2; 12 nucleotides agree with TRBD1. The read ends 3 residues before the CDR3 terminus; that terminus is restored from the germline J gene. Germline loops: CDR1 KGHSH, CDR2 LQKENI. The CDR3 has 18 amino acids.

Concerning this clone itself: The sequenced fragment ends 3 residues before the CDR3 boundary, so the rest is inferred from the germline J gene. V and J are TRBV7-9 and TRBJ1-1, with 7 bases identical to TRBD1. Trimming took 1 base from V and 4 from J; bases not matched to a gene: 3. CDR1 and CDR2 (germline): SEHNR, FQNEAQ (reference sequence). CDR3 length: 14 amino acids. The CDR3 spells CASSLDRGGTEAFF. CDR3 bases read: TGTGCCAGCAGCTTAGACAGGGGAGGCACTGAA. The full variable domain, with the rest looked up from reference TRBV7-9 and TRBJ1-1, is DTGVSQNPRHKITKRGQNVTFRCDPISEHNRLYWYRQTLGQGPEFLTYFQNEAQLEKSRLLSDRFSAERPKGSFSTLEIQRTEQGDSAMYLCASSLDRGGTEAFFGQGTRLTVV.

Note on this clone: The read ends 3 residues before the CDR3 terminus; that terminus is restored from the germline J gene. The chain employs TRBV11-2 and TRBJ1-6; D remains ambiguous. The CDR3 runs to 12 residues. Germline CDR1 is SGHAT and CDR2 is FQNNGV. V lost 9 bases and J lost 7, with 10 bases in between. The DNA read from the CDR3 is TGTGCCAGTGGAACAGTCAATTCACCC. As protein: CASGTVNSP. In full, the CDR3 is CASGTVNSPLHF.

Remarks on this clone: The CDR3 is cut off 3 residues early in the read; its end comes from the germline J gene. The chain employs TRBV20-1 and TRBJ1-1, with 7 bases fitting TRBD1. The germline V gene has CDR1 DFQATT and CDR2 SNEGSKA (reference sequence). This CDR3 has 15 residues. The V segment lost 5 bases and the J segment 5 bases; nucleotides outside the gene matches: 14. The covered CDR3 bases are TGCAGTGCTCCCCGAGGAGGGGGCGGCGGGACTGAA. Protein: CSAPRGGGGGTE. The whole CDR3 protein reads CSAPRGGGGGTEAFF.

With respect to this clone: The read ends 3 residues early relative to the CDR3; the germline J gene fills the gap. The chain combines TRBV11-2 with TRBJ2-3, with TRBD2 matching 12 bases. The V segment lost 7 bases and the J segment 7 bases; nucleotides outside the gene matches: 6. Germline-derived CDR1 and CDR2 are SGHAT and FQNNGV. The CDR3 contains 14 residues. The DNA read from the CDR3 is TGTGCCAGCATGCCACTAGCGGGGGGAAATACG. It specifies CASMPLAGGNT. The entire CDR3 reads CASMPLAGGNTQYF.

A note on this clone: The read ends 3 residues shy of where the CDR3 ends; the end is completed using the germline J gene. This chain joins TRBV5-1 and TRBJ2-1; D possibly corresponds to TRBD1 (5 bases). V was trimmed by 2 bases and J by 5 bases, leaving 5 bases between them. Germline lookup yields CDR1 SGHRS and CDR2 YFSETQ. CDR3 length: 12 residues. Here the CDR3 reads CASSLQDNEQFF. Incomplete CDR3 DNA: TGCGCCAGCAGCTTACAGGACAATGAG.

A remark on this clone: The CDR3 extends 3 residues past the end of the read, so its final part is completed from the germline J gene. The chain recombines TRBV20-1 with TRBJ1-5; 7 positions match TRBD1. Trimming removed 5 bases from V and 6 bases from J; junction bases left unmatched: 4. CDR3 length: 12 residues. From germline, CDR1 is DFQATT and CDR2 SNEGSKA (reference sequence). The sequenced CDR3 bases are TGCAGTGCTCCTACAGGGGCTCAGCCC. Translation: CSAPTGAQP. The complete CDR3 reads CSAPTGAQPQHF.

On this clone itself: Sequencing ends 3 residues short of the CDR3 end; the germline J gene provides the rest. The chain carries TRBV19 and TRBJ2-6, with D perhaps TRBD1 (5 bases). V shed 3 bases and J shed 0 bases, with 12 bases lying between them. The CDR3 consists of 17 residues. Germline CDR1 reads LNHDA; CDR2 reads SQIVND (reference sequence). Partial CDR3 DNA: TGTGCCAGTAGTATTAGCCCAGGGTACTCTGGGGCCAACGTC. Amino acids: CASSISPGYSGANV. The whole CDR3 protein reads CASSISPGYSGANVLTF.

On this clone: The read finishes 3 residues shy of the CDR3 end, and the germline J gene is used to complete it. This rearrangement joins TRBV5-4 to TRBJ2-5; 13 bases agree with TRBD2. The trim removed 0 bases at V and 7 bases at J, leaving 3 bases unmatched. The CDR3 length is 15 residues. Looked up from germline, CDR1 is SGHNT and CDR2 is YYREEE (reference sequence). The covered CDR3 bases are TGTGCCAGCAGCTTGGAACTAGCGGGGGGGTGGACC. Translating it yields CASSLELAGGWT. From start to end, the CDR3 is CASSLELAGGWTQYF. Together with reference TRBV5-4 and TRBJ2-5, the CDR3 gives the full variable domain: ETGVTQSPTHLIKTRGQQVTLRCSSQSGHNTVSWYQQALGQGPQFIFQYYREEENGRGNFPPRFSGLQFPNYSSELNVNALELDDSALYLCASSLELAGGWTQYFGPGTRLLVL.

A note on this clone: The read comes to an end 3 residues before the CDR3 does, leaving the germline J gene to fill in the end. The rearrangement links TRBV2 to TRBJ1-6, with 9 bases aligning to TRBD1. There are 17 residues in the CDR3. CDR1 is SNHLY, CDR2 FYNNEI, per germline. Trimming at V came to 6 bases and at J to 9 bases, leaving 15 bases not matched to a gene. CDR3 in amino acids: CASRILQGARGSSPLHF. CDR3 DNA, as far as it was read: TGTGCCAGCAGGATACTACAGGGGGCGCGGGGGAGTTCACCC.

Notes on this clone: From the germline J gene comes the end of the CDR3, since the read stops 3 residues before it. This chain joins TRBV20-1 and TRBJ1-5, with a weak D call TRBD1 (5 bases). Trimming cost V 4 bases and J 4 bases, with 20 bases left between them. The CDR3 length is 16 residues. Germline V CDR1 and CDR2: DFQATT, SNEGSKA (reference sequence). The CDR3 spells CSANEPGRGWNQPQHF. The sequenced CDR3 bases are TGCAGTGCTAATGAGCCAGGACGGGGGTGGAATCAGCCC.

This clone ranks as medium-sized in terms of frequency. Sequencing ends 3 residues short of the CDR3 end; the germline J gene provides the rest. V usage is TRBV19 and J usage is TRBJ2-5; D not resolved. Trimming stripped 8 bases from V and 4 bases from J, with 14 bases between. In germline, CDR1 is LNHDA, CDR2 SQIVND (reference sequence). The CDR3 is 13 residues long. CDR3 bases read: TGTGCCAGTGTTCTAGAGAGCCGAGAGACC. Protein sequence: CASVLESRET. The CDR3 in its entirety is CASVLESRETQYF.

Notes on this clone: The missing CDR3 end, 3 residues past where the read stops, is filled in from the germline J gene. The chain links TRBV30 to TRBJ2-5; the match to TRBD2 covers 7 bases. Germline loops: CDR1 GTSNPN, CDR2 SVGIG (reference sequence). This CDR3 has 13 residues. Trimming cost V 1 base and J 2 bases; bases outside gene matches: 1. CDR3 amino acids: CAWSAGLQETQYF. CDR3 DNA (partial): TGTGCCTGGAGTGCGGGACTACAAGAGACC.

About this clone: The observed sequence ends 3 residues before the CDR3 terminus, with the missing tail filled in from the germline J gene. The genes are TRBV6-1 and TRBJ1-4; no clear D gene. The CDR3 is 16 amino acids. Germline V gene data show CDR1 as MNHNS and CDR2 as SASEGT. Trimming stripped 1 base from V and 1 base from J, with 10 bases between. Partial CDR3 DNA: TGTGCCAGCAGTGAAGGTAGCGCTAAAACTAATGAAAAA. Translating gives CASSEGSAKTNEK. The entire CDR3 sequence reads CASSEGSAKTNEKLFF.

Regarding this clone: The read gets to within 3 residues of the CDR3 end, and the germline J gene fills in the rest. The rearrangement uses TRBV20-1 and TRBJ1-6; possible D gene TRBD1, 5 bases. The germline gives CDR1 DFQATT, CDR2 SNEGSKA (reference sequence). V was shortened by 6 bases and J by 8 bases, with 17 bases between the two germline ends. This CDR3 is 14 amino acids long. The sequenced part of the CDR3 DNA is TGCAGTGCCGGGAGGGGAGACGTAGATTCACCC. It yields the protein CSAGRGDVDSP. Given in full, the CDR3 is CSAGRGDVDSPLHF.

Comment on this clone: The read is 3 residues too short to cover the CDR3 end, so that end is filled in from the germline J gene. The chain carries TRBV5-1 and TRBJ2-2, with D maybe TRBD1 (6 bases). The CDR3 is 13 residues long. Per germline, CDR1 SGHRS and CDR2 YFSETQ. The covered CDR3 bases are TGCGCCAGCAGCTTTACGAGACAGGCCCAG. Amino acid sequence: CASSFTRQAQ. The complete CDR3 sequence is CASSFTRQAQLFF.

Its frequency marks this clone as medium-sized. The read stops 3 residues short of the end of the CDR3; the missing end is completed from the germline J gene. This chain joins TRBV14 and TRBJ2-7; D is perhaps TRBD2 (7 bases). CDR3 length: 16 amino acids. Per the germline V gene, CDR1 is SGHDN and CDR2 is FVKESK. V shed 1 base and J shed 6 bases, with 19 bases lying between them. CDR3 sequence: CASSQAFVGGRVEQYF. The sequenced CDR3 bases are TGTGCCAGCAGCCAAGCATTCGTCGGGGGGCGGGTCGAG.

Points on this clone: The read comes to an end 3 residues before the CDR3 does, leaving the germline J gene to fill in the end. The rearrangement links TRBV7-2 to TRBJ2-3; 7 nucleotides agree with TRBD2. J gave up 5 bases and V 3 bases, and 8 bases lay outside the gene matches. Germline values: CDR1 SGHTA, CDR2 FQGNSA. CDR3 length: 15 residues. The sequenced CDR3 bases are TGTGCCAGCAGCTTTACCAGCGGGGCGGGAGATACG. Its protein product is CASSFTSGAGDT. The entire CDR3 reads CASSFTSGAGDTQYF.